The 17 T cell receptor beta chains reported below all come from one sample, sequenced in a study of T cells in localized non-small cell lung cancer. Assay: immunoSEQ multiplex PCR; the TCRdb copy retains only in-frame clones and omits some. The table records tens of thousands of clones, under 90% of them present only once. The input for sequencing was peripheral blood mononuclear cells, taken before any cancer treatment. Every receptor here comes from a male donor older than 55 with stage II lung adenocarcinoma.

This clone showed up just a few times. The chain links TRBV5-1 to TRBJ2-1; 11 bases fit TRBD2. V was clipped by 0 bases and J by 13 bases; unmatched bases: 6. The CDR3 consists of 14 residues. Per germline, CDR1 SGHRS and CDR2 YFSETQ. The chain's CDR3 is CASSLEVLAGDQFF. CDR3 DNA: TGCGCCAGCAGCTTGGAGGTACTAGCGGGAGATCAGTTCTTC.

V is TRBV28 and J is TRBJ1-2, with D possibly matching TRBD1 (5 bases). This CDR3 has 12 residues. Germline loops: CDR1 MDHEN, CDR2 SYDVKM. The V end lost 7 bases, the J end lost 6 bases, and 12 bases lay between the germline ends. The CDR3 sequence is CASKRTLHGYTF. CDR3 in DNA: TGTGCCAGCAAAAGGACACTCCATGGCTACACCTTC.

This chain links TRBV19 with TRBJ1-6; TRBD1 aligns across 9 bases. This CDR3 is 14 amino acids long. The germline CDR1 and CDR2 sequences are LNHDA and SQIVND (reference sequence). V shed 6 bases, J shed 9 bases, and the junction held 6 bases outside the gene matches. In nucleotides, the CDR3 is TGTGCCAGTAGGCTACAGGGGGCGAGTTCACCCCTCCACTTT. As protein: CASRLQGASSPLHF. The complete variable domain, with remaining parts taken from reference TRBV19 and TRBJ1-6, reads DGGITQSPKYLFRKEGQNVTLSCEQNLNHDAMYWYRQDPGQGLRLIYYSQIVNDFQKGDIAEGYSVSREKKESFPLTVTSAQKNPTAFYLCASRLQGASSPLHFGNGTRLTVT.

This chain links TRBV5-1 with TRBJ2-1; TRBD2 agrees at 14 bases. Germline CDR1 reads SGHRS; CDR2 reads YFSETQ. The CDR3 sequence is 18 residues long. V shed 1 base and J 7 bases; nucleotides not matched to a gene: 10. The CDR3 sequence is CASSLRGLAGGIWNEQFF. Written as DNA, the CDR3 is TGCGCCAGCAGCTTGCGAGGACTAGCGGGAGGTATTTGGAATGAGCAGTTCTTC.

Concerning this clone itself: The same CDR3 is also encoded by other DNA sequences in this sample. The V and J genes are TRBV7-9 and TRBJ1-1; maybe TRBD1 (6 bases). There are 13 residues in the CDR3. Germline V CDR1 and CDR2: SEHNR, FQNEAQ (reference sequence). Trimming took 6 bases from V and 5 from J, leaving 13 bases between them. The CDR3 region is CASSPQGRTEAFF. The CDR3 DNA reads TGTGCCAGCAGTCCACAGGGTAGGACTGAAGCTTTCTTT.

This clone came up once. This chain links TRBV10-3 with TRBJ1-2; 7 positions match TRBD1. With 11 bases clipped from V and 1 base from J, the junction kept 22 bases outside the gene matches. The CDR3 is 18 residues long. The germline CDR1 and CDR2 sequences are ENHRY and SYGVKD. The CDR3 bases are TGTGCCGTCGGCCGAAGTTTGGGACAGATGACAGTTAACTATGGCTACACCTTC. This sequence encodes CAVGRSLGQMTVNYGYTF.

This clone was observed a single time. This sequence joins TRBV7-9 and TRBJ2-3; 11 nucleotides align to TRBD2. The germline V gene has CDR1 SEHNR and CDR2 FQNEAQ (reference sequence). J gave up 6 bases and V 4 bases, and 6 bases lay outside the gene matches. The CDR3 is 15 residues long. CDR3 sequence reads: CASSSLAGGPDTQYF. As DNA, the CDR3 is TGTGCCAGCAGCTCTCTAGCGGGAGGCCCGGATACGCAGTATTTT.

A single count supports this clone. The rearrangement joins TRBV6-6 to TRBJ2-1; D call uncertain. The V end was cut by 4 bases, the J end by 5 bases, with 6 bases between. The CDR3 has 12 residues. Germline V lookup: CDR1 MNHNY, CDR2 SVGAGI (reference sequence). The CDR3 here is CASSSRDNEQFF. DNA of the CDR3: TGTGCCAGCAGTTCCCGAGACAATGAGCAGTTCTTC.

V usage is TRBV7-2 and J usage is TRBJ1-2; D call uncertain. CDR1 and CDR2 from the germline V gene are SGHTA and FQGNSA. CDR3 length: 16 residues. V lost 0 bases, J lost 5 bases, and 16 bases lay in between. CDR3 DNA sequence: TGTGCCAGCAGCTTAGCCCCAGTGGTCATTGGATATGGCTACACCTTC. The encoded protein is CASSLAPVVIGYGYTF.

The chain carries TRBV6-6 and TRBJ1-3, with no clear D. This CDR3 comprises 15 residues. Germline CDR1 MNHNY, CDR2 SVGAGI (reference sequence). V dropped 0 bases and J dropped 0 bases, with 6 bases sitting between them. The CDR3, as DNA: TGTGCCAGCAGTTACTCGGGGATCTCTGGAAACACCATATATTTT. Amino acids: CASSYSGISGNTIYF.

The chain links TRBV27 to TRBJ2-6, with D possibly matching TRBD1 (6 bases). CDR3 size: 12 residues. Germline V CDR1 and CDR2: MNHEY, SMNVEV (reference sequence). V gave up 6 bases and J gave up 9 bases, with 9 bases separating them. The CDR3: CASRKQGNVLTF. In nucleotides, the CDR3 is TGTGCCAGCAGGAAACAGGGCAACGTCCTGACTTTC.

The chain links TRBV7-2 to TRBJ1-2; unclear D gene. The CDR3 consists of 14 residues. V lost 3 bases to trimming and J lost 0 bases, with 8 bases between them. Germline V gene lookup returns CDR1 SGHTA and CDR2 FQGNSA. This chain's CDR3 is CASSFEVPNYGYTF. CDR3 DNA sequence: TGTGCCAGCAGCTTCGAAGTTCCTAACTATGGCTACACCTTC.

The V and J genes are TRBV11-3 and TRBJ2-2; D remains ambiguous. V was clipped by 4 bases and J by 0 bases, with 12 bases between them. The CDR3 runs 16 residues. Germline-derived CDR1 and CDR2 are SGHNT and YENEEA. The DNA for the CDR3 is TGTGCCAGCAGCTCCCGGCTCGTCGCGAACACCGGGGAGCTGTTTTTT. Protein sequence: CASSSRLVANTGELFF.

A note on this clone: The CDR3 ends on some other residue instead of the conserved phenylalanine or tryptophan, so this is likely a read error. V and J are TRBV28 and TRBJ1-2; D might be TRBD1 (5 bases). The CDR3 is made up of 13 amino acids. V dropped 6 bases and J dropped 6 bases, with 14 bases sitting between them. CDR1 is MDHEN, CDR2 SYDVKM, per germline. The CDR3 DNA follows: TGTGCCAGCAGGCAACAGGATATGCATGGCTACACCCTC. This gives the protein CASRQQDMHGYTL.

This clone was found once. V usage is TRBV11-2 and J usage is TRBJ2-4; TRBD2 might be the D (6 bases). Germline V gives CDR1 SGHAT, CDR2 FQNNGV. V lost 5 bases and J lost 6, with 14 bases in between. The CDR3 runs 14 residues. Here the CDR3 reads CASSPRDGRNIQYF. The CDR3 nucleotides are TGTGCCAGCAGCCCGAGGGACGGGAGAAACATTCAGTACTTC.

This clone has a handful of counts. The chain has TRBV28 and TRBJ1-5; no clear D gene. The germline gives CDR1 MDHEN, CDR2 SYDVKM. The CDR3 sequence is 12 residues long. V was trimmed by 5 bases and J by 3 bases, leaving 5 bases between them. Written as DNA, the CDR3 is TGTGCCAGCAGTGATTTCAATCAGCCCCAGCATTTT. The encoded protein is CASSDFNQPQHF.

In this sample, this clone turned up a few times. The CDR3 protein is CASSDRGRNTDTQYF. The DNA of the CDR3 is TGTGCCAGCAGTGACAGGGGGCGCAACACAGATACGCAGTATTTT. The chain links TRBV2 to TRBJ2-3; TRBD1 aligns across 8 bases. Germline assignment: CDR1 SNHLY and CDR2 FYNNEI. The CDR3 covers 15 residues. V lost 3 bases to trimming and J lost 2 bases; unmatched junction nucleotides: 4.